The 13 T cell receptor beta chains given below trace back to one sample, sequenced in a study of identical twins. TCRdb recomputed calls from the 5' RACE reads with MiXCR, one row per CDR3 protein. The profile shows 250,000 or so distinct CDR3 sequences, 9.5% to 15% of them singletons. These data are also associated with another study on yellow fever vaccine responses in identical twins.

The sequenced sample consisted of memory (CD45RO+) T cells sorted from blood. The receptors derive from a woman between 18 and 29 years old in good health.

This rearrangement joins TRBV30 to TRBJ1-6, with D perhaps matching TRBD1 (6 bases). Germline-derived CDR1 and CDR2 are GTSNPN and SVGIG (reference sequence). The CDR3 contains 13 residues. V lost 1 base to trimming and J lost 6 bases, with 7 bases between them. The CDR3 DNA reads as TGTGCCTGGAGTGAGGGGGGTAATTCACCCCTCCACTTT. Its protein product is CAWSEGGNSPLHF.

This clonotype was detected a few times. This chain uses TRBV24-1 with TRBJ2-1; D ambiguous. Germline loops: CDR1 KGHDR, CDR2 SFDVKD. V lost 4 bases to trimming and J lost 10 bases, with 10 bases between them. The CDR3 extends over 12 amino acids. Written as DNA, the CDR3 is TGTGCCACCAGTGACCCGGTCCAAGAGCAGTTCTTC. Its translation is CATSDPVQEQFF.

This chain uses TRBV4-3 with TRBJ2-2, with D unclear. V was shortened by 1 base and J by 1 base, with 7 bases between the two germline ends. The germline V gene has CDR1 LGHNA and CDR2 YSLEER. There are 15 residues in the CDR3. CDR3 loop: CASSQGDENTGELFF. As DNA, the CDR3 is TGCGCCAGCAGCCAAGGGGATGAGAACACCGGGGAGCTGTTTTTT.

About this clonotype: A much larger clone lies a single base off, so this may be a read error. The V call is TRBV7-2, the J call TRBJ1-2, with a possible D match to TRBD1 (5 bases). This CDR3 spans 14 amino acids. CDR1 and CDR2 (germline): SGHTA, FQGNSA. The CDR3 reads CASSKGADNHGYTF. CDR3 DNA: TGTGCCAGCAGCAAAGGGGCGGATAACCATGGCTACACCTTC.

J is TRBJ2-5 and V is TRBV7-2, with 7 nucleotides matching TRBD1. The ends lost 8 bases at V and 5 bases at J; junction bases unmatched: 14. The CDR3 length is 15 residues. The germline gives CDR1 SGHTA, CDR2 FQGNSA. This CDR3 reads CASSETGSILETQYF. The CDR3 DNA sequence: TGTGCCAGCTCTGAGACAGGGTCGATTTTGGAGACCCAGTACTTC.

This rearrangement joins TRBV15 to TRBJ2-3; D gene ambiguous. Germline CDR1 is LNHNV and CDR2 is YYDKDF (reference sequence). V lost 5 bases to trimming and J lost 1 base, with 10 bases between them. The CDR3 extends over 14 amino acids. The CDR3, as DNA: TGTGCCACCAGCCTACAAATGGGCACAGATACGCAGTATTTT. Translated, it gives CATSLQMGTDTQYF.

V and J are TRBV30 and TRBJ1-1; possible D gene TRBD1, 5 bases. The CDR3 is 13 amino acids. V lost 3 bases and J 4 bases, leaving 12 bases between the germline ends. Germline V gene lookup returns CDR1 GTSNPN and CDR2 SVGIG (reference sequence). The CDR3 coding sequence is TGTGCCTGGAGGCAGGGTGGATCCACTGAAGCTTTCTTT. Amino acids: CAWRQGGSTEAFF.

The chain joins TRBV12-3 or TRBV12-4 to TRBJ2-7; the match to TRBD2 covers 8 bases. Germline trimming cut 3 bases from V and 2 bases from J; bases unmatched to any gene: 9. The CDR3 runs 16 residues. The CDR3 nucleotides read TGTGCCAGCAGTTTTCTGGTTAGCGGGGTTACCTACGAGCAGTACTTC. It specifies CASSFLVSGVTYEQYF.

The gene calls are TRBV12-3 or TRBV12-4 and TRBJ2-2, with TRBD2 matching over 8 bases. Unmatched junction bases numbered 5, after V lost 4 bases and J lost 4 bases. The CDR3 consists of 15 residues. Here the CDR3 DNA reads TGTGCCAGCAGTTCCGGGACTAGGGGCACCGGGGAGCTGTTTTTT. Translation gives CASSSGTRGTGELFF.

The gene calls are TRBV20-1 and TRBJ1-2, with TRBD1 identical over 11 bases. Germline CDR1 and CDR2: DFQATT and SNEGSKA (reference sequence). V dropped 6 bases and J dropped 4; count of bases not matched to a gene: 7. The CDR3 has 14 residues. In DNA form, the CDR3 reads TGCAGTGCCCTGGACAGGGGGCAGAGCTATGGCTACACCTTC. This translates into CSALDRGQSYGYTF.

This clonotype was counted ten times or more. Here the CDR3 DNA reads TGTGCCACCAGTGATTTTTATGAGCAGTTCTTC. Translation: CATSDFYEQFF. The chain is built from TRBV24-1 and TRBJ2-1, with no clear D. V shed 1 base and J shed 8 bases, with 2 bases lying between them. The CDR3 has 11 residues. Germline V gene data show CDR1 as KGHDR and CDR2 as SFDVKD.

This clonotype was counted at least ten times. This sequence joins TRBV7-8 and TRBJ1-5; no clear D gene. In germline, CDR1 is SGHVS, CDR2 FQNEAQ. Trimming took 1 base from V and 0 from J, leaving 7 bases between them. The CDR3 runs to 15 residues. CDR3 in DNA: TGTGCCAGCAGCTTAGGCCCACCTAGCAATCAGCCCCAGCATTTT. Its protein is CASSLGPPSNQPQHF. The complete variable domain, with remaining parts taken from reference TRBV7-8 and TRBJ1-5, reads GAGVSQSPRYKVAKRGQDVALRCDPISGHVSLFWYQQALGQGPEFLTYFQNEAQLDKSGLPSDRFFAERPEGSVSTLKIQRTQQEDSAVYLCASSLGPPSNQPQHFGDGTRLSIL.

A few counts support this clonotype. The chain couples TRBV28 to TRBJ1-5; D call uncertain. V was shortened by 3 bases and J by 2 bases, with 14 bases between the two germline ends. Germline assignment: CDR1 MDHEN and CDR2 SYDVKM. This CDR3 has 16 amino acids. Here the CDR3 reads CASSFGSGVGNQPQHF. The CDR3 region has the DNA TGTGCCAGCAGTTTCGGTTCTGGGGTGGGCAATCAGCCCCAGCATTTT.